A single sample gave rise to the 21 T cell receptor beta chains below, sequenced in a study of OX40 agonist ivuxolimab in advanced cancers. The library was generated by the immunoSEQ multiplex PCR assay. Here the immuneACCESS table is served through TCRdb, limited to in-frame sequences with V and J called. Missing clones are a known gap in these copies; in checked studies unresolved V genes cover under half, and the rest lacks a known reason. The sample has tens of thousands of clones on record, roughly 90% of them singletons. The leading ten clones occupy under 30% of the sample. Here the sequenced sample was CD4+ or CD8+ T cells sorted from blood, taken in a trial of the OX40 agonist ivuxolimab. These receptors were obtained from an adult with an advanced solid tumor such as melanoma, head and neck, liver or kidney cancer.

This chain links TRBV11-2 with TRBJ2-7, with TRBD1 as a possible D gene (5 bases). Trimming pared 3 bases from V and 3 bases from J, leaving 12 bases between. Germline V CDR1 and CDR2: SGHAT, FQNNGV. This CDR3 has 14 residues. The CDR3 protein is CASSLGQGGYEQYF. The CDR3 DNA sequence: TGTGCCAGCAGCTTGGGTCAGGGCGGCTACGAGCAGTACTTC.

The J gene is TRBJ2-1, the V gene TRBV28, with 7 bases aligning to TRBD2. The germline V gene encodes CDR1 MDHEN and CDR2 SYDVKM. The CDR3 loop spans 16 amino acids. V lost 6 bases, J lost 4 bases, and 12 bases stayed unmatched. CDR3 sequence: CASSPAAEGGYNEQFF. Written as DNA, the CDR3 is TGTGCCAGCAGCCCCGCAGCGGAGGGAGGGTACAATGAGCAGTTCTTC.

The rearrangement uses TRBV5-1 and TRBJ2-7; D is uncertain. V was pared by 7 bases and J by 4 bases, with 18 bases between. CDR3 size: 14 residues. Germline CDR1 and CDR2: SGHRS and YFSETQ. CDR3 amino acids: CASPPYEVGYEQYF. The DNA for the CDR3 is TGCGCCAGCCCACCCTACGAGGTTGGGTACGAGCAGTACTTC.

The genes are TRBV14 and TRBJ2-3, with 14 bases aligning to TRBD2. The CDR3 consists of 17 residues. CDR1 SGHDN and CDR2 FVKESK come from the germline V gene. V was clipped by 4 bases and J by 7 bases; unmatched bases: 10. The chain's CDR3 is CASSPGGLAGDVYTQYF. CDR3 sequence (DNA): TGTGCCAGCAGCCCCGGGGGACTAGCGGGAGATGTGTATACGCAGTATTTT.

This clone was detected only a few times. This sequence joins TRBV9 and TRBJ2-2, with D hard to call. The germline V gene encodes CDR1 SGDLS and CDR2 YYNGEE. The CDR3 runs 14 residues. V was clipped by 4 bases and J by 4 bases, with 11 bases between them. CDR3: CASSIPGITGELFF. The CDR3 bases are TGTGCCAGCAGCATCCCAGGCATCACCGGGGAGCTGTTTTTT.

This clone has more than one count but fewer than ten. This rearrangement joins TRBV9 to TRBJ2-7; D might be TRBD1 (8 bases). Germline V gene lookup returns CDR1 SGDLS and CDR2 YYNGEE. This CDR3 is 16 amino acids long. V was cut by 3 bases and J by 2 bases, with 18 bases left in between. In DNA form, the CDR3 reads TGTGCCAGCAGCGAGGGGGGGACAGGCCTTGCCTACGAGCAGTACTTC. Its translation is CASSEGGTGLAYEQYF.

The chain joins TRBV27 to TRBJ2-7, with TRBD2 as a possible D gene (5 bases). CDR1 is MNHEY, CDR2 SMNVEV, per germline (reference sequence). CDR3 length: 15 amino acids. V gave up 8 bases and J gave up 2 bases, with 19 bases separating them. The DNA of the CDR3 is TGTGCCAGCCGGCCGGGATGGCAGAGACCCTACGAGCAGTACTTC. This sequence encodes CASRPGWQRPYEQYF.

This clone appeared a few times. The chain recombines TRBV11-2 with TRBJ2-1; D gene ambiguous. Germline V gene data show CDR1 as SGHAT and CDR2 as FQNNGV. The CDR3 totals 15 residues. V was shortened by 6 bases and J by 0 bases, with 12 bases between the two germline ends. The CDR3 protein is CASRPTAISYNEQFF. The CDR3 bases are TGTGCCAGCAGGCCGACGGCGATCTCCTACAATGAGCAGTTCTTC.

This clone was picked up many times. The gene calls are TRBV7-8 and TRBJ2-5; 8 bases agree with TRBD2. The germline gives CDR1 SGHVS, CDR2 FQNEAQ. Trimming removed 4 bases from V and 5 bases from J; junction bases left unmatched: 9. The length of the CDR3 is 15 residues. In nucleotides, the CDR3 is TGTGCCAGCAGCTCGGGACTAGGAGGTTGGGAGACCCAGTACTTC. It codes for CASSSGLGGWETQYF.

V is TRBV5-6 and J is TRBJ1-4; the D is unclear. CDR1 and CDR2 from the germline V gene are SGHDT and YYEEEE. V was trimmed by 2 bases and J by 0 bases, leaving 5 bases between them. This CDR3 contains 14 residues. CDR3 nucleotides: TGTGCCAGCAGCTTTGGGTCAACTAATGAAAAACTGTTTTTT. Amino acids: CASSFGSTNEKLFF. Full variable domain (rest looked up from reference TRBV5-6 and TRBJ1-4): DAGVTQSPTHLIKTRGQQVTLRCSPKSGHDTVSWYQQALGQGPQFIFQYYEEEERQRGNFPDRFSGHQFPNYSSELNVNALLLGDSALYLCASSFGSTNEKLFFGSGTQLSVL.

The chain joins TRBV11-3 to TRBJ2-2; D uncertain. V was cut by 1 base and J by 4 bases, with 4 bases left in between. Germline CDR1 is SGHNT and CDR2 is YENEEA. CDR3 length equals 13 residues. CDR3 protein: CASSLGVTGELFF. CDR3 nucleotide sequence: TGTGCCAGCAGCTTAGGGGTCACCGGGGAGCTGTTTTTT.

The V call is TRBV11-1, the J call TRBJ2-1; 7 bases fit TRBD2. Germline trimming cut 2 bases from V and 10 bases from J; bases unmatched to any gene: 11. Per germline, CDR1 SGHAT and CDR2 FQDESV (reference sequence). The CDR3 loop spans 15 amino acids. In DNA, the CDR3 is TGTGCCAGCAGCTTAAGGCGGGAGAGCCCCGGGGAGCAGTTCTTC. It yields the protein CASSLRRESPGEQFF.

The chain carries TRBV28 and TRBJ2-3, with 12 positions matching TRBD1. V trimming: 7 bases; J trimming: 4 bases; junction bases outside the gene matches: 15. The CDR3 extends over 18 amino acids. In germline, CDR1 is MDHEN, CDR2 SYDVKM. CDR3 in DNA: TGTGCCAGCACCTTCGGGGACAGGGGGCGAGTGAGATCAGATACGCAGTATTTT. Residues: CASTFGDRGRVRSDTQYF.

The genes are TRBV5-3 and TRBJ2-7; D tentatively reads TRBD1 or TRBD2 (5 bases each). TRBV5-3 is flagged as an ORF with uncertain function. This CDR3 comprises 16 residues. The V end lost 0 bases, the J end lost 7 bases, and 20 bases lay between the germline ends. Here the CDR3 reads CARSLGHGTHSREQYF. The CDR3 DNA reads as TGTGCCAGAAGCTTGGGTCACGGGACGCATTCACGGGAGCAGTACTTC.

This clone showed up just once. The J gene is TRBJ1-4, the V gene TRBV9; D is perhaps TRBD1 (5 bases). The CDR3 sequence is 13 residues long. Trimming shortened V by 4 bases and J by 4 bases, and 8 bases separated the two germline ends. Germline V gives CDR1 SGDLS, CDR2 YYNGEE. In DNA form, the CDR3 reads TGTGCCAGCAGCCGGGGGGGTAATGAAAAACTGTTTTTT. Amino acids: CASSRGGNEKLFF.

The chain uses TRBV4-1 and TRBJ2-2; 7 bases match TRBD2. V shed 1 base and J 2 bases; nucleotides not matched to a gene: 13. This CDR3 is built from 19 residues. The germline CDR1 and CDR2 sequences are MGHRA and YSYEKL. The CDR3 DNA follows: TGCGCCAGCAGCCAAGTCCCTGAGCGGGGCCCGATAAACACCGGGGAGCTGTTTTTT. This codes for CASSQVPERGPINTGELFF.

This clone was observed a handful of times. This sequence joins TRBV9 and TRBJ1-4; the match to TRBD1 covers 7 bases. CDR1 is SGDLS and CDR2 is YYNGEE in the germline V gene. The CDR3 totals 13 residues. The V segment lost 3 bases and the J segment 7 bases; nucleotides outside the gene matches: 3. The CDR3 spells CASSGQGGEKLFF. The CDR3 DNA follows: TGTGCCAGCAGCGGACAGGGAGGTGAAAAACTGTTTTTT.

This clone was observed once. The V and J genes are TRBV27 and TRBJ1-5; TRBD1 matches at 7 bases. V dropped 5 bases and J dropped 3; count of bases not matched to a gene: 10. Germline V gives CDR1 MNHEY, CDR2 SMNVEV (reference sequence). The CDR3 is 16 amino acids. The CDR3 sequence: CASSEIPRGFNQPQHF. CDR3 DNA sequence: TGTGCCAGCAGTGAGATTCCCAGGGGGTTCAATCAGCCCCAGCATTTT.

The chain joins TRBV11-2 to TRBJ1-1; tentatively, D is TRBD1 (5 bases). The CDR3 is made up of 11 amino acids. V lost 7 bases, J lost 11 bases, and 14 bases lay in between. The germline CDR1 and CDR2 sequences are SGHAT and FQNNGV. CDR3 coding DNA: TGTGCCAGCATGTGGGGGGGTGCTGCTTTCTTT. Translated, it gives CASMWGGAAFF.

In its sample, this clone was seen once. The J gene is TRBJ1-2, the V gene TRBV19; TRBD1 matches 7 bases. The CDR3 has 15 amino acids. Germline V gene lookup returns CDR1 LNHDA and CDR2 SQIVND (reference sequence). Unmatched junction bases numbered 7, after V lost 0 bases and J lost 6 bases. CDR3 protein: CASSIDQEGANGYTF. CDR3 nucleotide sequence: TGTGCCAGTAGTATAGATCAAGAGGGGGCGAATGGCTACACCTTC.

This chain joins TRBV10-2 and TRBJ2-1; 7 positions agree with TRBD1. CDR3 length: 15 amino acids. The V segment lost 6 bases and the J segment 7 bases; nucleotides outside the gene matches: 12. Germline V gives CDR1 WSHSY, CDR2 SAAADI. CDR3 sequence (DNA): TGCGCCAGCAGGGGGCTGGAGACAGGGCAGAATGAGCAGTTCTTC. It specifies CASRGLETGQNEQFF.